The 17 T cell receptor beta chains below come from one sample, sequenced in a study of T-cell reconstitution after alpha-beta-depleted transplantation in children. TCRbeta library construction was performed incorporating unique molecular identifiers. TCRdb itself ran the PCR reads through MiXCR, one entry per CDR3 protein. This table holds around 580,000 distinct CDR3 sequences, 25% to 30% found once. Material: PBMCs, obtained before TCRalphabeta/CD19-depleted stem cell transplant. The receptor source for this set is a boy in the first two years of life with Wiskott-Aldrich syndrome, due to receive a stem cell transplant.

This clonotype was found a few times. V is TRBV7-9 and J is TRBJ2-7, with no clear D. Trimming took 8 bases from V and 7 from J, leaving 15 bases between them. This CDR3 contains 12 residues. Germline values: CDR1 SEHNR, CDR2 FQNEAQ (reference sequence). The CDR3 coding sequence is TGTGCCAGCCGCCCCCGAAAGGTTGAGCAGTACTTC. It specifies CASRPRKVEQYF.

The table lists this clonotype with a few counts. The rearrangement links TRBV20-1 to TRBJ1-1, with D possibly matching TRBD1 (6 bases). The CDR3 runs 15 residues. Trimming took 4 bases from V and 2 from J, leaving 17 bases between them. Germline-derived CDR1 and CDR2 are DFQATT and SNEGSKA (reference sequence). In DNA, the CDR3 is TGCAGTGCTATAAACAGGGTGAGGTTAAACACTGAAGCTTTCTTT. Its protein is CSAINRVRLNTEAFF.

This clonotype was seen a few times. V and J are TRBV4-2 and TRBJ1-5; unclear D gene. Germline V gene sequence: CDR1 LGHNA, CDR2 YNFKEQ. This CDR3 spans 16 amino acids. The ends were cut back, 0 bases at V and 4 bases at J, with 13 bases in the middle. In nucleotides, the CDR3 is TGTGCCAGCAGCCAAGATCGGAGAAATGGGAATCAGCCCCAGCATTTT. Its protein is CASSQDRRNGNQPQHF.

The V gene is TRBV2, the J gene TRBJ1-6; D gene unclear. The CDR3 has 16 amino acids. Trimming pared 1 base from V and 11 bases from J, leaving 18 bases between. Germline V gene lookup returns CDR1 SNHLY and CDR2 FYNNEI. In DNA, the CDR3 is TGTGCCAGCAGTGAAGAGGTGCGGGCAGGTGAAGCACCCCTCCACTTT. Amino acids: CASSEEVRAGEAPLHF.

The V and J genes are TRBV20-1 and TRBJ2-5, with a possible D match to TRBD2 (6 bases). This CDR3 region has 12 residues. Germline V gene sequence: CDR1 DFQATT, CDR2 SNEGSKA (reference sequence). V was clipped by 2 bases and J by 2 bases, with 6 bases between them. CDR3 nucleotides: TGCAGTGCTAGACGGGGGCAAGAGACCCAGTACTTC. Its translation: CSARRGQETQYF.

This clonotype was observed a handful of times. The V gene is TRBV5-1, the J gene TRBJ2-1; maybe TRBD1 (5 bases). Trimming pared 5 bases from V and 3 bases from J, leaving 15 bases between. The length of the CDR3 is 15 residues. The germline V gene encodes CDR1 SGHRS and CDR2 YFSETQ. DNA for the CDR3: TGCGCCAGCAGTGGGCAGGGCCCCGACTACAATGAGCAGTTCTTC. Translated, it gives CASSGQGPDYNEQFF.

This clonotype was found a few times. The rearrangement links TRBV15 to TRBJ2-3, with no clear D. Between the trimmed V and J ends, which lost 3 bases and 4 bases, there was a span of 17 bases. Germline V gene data show CDR1 as LNHNV and CDR2 as YYDKDF (reference sequence). This CDR3 has 16 residues. CDR3 coding DNA: TGTGCCACCAGCAGCGAGCGAGTTGAGCAAGCAGATACGCAGTATTTT. Translation gives CATSSERVEQADTQYF.

This chain links TRBV20-1 with TRBJ1-1; D not certain. The CDR3 is 11 amino acids. Trimming removed 0 bases at V and 8 bases at J, with 7 bases between. Germline CDR1 reads DFQATT; CDR2 reads SNEGSKA (reference sequence). This chain's CDR3 is CSARDGVEAFF. The CDR3 DNA is TGCAGTGCTAGAGATGGGGTGGAAGCTTTCTTT.

This clonotype came up a few times. V and J are TRBV20-1 and TRBJ1-5; no firm D call. Germline V gene data show CDR1 as DFQATT and CDR2 as SNEGSKA (reference sequence). V lost 5 bases, J lost 0 bases, and 11 bases lay in between. The CDR3 spans 14 residues. This CDR3 reads CSAYRTGSNQPQHF. DNA for the CDR3: TGCAGTGCTTATCGGACCGGTAGCAATCAGCCCCAGCATTTT.

The V gene is TRBV7-6, the J gene TRBJ2-5, with D hard to call. The CDR3 totals 16 residues. V was trimmed by 2 bases and J by 1 base, leaving 14 bases between them. Germline V CDR1 and CDR2: SGHVS, FNYEAQ. The CDR3 reads CASSLLAGRPQETQYF. The CDR3 bases are TGTGCCAGCAGCTTACTTGCCGGGCGTCCCCAAGAGACCCAGTACTTC.

The chain links TRBV6-1 to TRBJ2-5, with D perhaps matching TRBD1 or TRBD2 (5 bases each). Germline values: CDR1 MNHNS, CDR2 SASEGT. This CDR3 is 15 amino acids long. The V end was cut by 7 bases, the J end by 3 bases, with 18 bases between. The CDR3 sequence is CASILQAGTEETQYF. Written as DNA, the CDR3 is TGTGCCAGCATCCTCCAGGCCGGGACGGAAGAGACCCAGTACTTC.

The chain recombines TRBV7-8 with TRBJ2-6; 13 bases align to TRBD2. V was pared by 5 bases and J by 2 bases, with 3 bases of the junction left unmatched. The CDR3 has 17 residues. CDR1 is SGHVS, CDR2 FQNEAQ, per germline. The CDR3 nucleotides are TGTGCCAGCAGCGGACTAGCGGGAGCCCCTGGGGCCAACGTCCTGACTTTC. Its translation: CASSGLAGAPGANVLTF.

Here the CDR3 reads CSAEPRFVWQETQYF. The CDR3 DNA sequence: TGCAGTGCAGAACCTAGATTTGTTTGGCAAGAGACCCAGTACTTC. The chain links TRBV20-1 to TRBJ2-5; D unclear. Germline CDR1 and CDR2: DFQATT and SNEGSKA (reference sequence). The CDR3 runs to 15 residues. The ends were cut back, 6 bases at V and 2 bases at J, with 19 bases in the middle.

The chain employs TRBV7-8 and TRBJ2-1; 8 nucleotides agree with TRBD2. Germline CDR1 SGHVS, CDR2 FQNEAQ. The CDR3 is made up of 16 amino acids. V was pared by 2 bases and J by 7 bases, with 10 bases of the junction left unmatched. The CDR3 DNA reads as TGTGCCAGCAGCTTACATCCCCTAGCGGGTTTGAATGAGCAGTTCTTC. The encoded protein is CASSLHPLAGLNEQFF.

This clonotype has just a few counts. The chain's CDR3 is CASAFGLAGIGQETQYF. The CDR3 nucleotides are TGCGCCAGCGCCTTCGGACTAGCGGGAATTGGGCAAGAGACCCAGTACTTC. The gene calls are TRBV4-1 and TRBJ2-5, with TRBD2 identical over 12 bases. Per germline, CDR1 MGHRA and CDR2 YSYEKL. Trimming cost V 8 bases and J 2 bases; bases outside gene matches: 12. The CDR3 totals 17 residues.

This chain joins TRBV6-1 and TRBJ2-7; TRBD1 matches at 9 bases. This CDR3 spans 13 amino acids. Losses at the gene ends were 8 bases for V and 4 bases for J; bases not matched to a gene: 6. Germline CDR1 MNHNS, CDR2 SASEGT. In DNA form, the CDR3 reads TGTGCCAGCGTGACGGGACAGGGATACGAGCAGTACTTC. It yields the protein CASVTGQGYEQYF.

This clonotype was detected a few times. The gene calls are TRBV5-1 and TRBJ2-3; D is possibly TRBD2 (5 bases). There are 12 residues in the CDR3. From germline, CDR1 is SGHRS and CDR2 YFSETQ. V dropped 5 bases and J dropped 4 bases, with 8 bases sitting between them. In nucleotides, the CDR3 is TGCGCCAGCAGGCGGGCGGCAGATACGCAGTATTTT. It yields the protein CASRRAADTQYF.